Described below is a single T cell receptor (beta chain) sequence and its context. Its antigen remains unknown. The sample belongs to a study of CD4 T cells in relation to SARS-CoV-2 and coronaviruses. Study as a whole: Convalescent patients had median age about 40 years, range 21 to 72. General study findings and limits: Samples before the pandemic and after infection were not matched within any donor.

Produced via immunoSEQ multiplex PCR; TCRdb's table is partial and in-frame only. The sample carries more than 30,000 clones, approximately 83% recorded once. Trimming stripped 3 bases from V and 4 bases from J, with 19 bases between. There are 16 residues in the CDR3. The germline CDR1 and CDR2 sequences are SGHRS and YFSETQ. Naive and memory CD4+ T cells came from enriched cryopreserved PBMCs. The sequencing input was memory CD4+ T cells from PBMCs. The TCR was taken from an adult with COVID-19. This chain connects TRBV5-1 to TRBJ2-5; D call uncertain. CDR3 DNA sequence: TGCGCCAGCAGCTATGGACGTACAAATATCGGAGAGACCCAGTACTTC. Encoded protein: CASSYGRTNIGETQYF.